This T cell receptor beta chain was obtained from a study of cytomegalovirus exposure and HLA in healthy donors. Germline assignment: CDR1 MNHNS and CDR2 SASEGT. The CDR3 is 14 amino acids. With V trimmed by 1 base and J by 2 bases, 1 base remained unmatched. The study ran its PCR with 60 Vbeta and 13 Jbeta primers. Libraries were prepared by immunoSEQ multiplex PCR; TCRdb keeps only in-frame clonotypes and omits some of them. The sample lists tens of thousands of clones, roughly 85% seen once, with just over 3% in the top ten. The sequence was obtained from a woman aged 18-29 years in good health and CMV-seronegative. The sequencing sample was made of PBMCs. V and J are TRBV6-1 and TRBJ1-2, with TRBD1 matching 7 bases. CDR3 coding DNA: TGTGCCAGCAGTGAAGGGGACAGAAACTATGGCTACACCTTC. Its translation is CASSEGDRNYGYTF.